A selection of T cell receptor beta chains follows, all from one sample in a study of beta chain features in type 1 diabetes. Produced via immunoSEQ multiplex PCR; TCRdb's table is partial and in-frame only. The sample has hundreds of thousands of clones, more than 13% seen once. The sequencing sample was made of naive CD4+ T cells from blood. Every receptor here comes from a man aged 18 to 29 with type 1 diabetes. Both conserved end residues are part of each CDR3. The D gene is left open where the match is weak. Clone size is shown for a subset of rows, as once, few, many or a class of expanded clone.

d_call,clone_size,j_call,v_call,cdr3_nt,cdr3_aa
.,.,TRBJ1-6,TRBV5-1,TGCGCCAGCAGCCCCGAAGGGGGTTCACCCCTCCACTTT,CASSPEGGSPLHF
.,.,TRBJ2-3,TRBV7-2,TGTGCCAGCAGTCAAACGGTTGTGGGCACAGATACGCAGTATTTT,CASSQTVVGTDTQYF
.,.,TRBJ2-4,TRBV5-6,TGTGCCAGCAGCTTTCAGGGCCGAAACATTCAGTACTTC,CASSFQGRNIQYF
.,.,TRBJ2-6,TRBV7-9,TGTGCCAGCAGCTTACGGTCTCAGGCAGGCCGCTCTGGGGCCAACGTCCTGACTTTC,CASSLRSQAGRSGANVLTF
TRBD1,few,TRBJ2-7,TRBV29-1,TGCAGCGTCCAAAGGACAGGCTACGAGCAGTACTTC,CSVQRTGYEQYF
.,.,TRBJ2-2,TRBV30,TGTGCCTGGAGTGTACGGGGCGGGACCGGGGAGCTGTTTTTT,CAWSVRGGTGELFF
.,few,TRBJ2-6,TRBV5-4,TGTGCCAGCAGCTCACCGGGGGTCTCTGGGGCCAACGTCCTGACTTTC,CASSSPGVSGANVLTF
TRBD1,many,TRBJ2-1,TRBV13,TGTGCCAGCAGCCACGGGGACAGGGCGATGGATGAGCAGTTCTTC,CASSHGDRAMDEQFF
.,few,TRBJ2-2,TRBV5-6,TGTGCCAGCAGCGGTGGGGCCGGGTATGTCGGGGAGCTGTTTTTT,CASSGGAGYVGELFF
.,.,TRBJ1-2,TRBV13,TGTGCCAGCAGCGAAACACAGGGTTGGGAGAACTATGGCTACACCTTC,CASSETQGWENYGYTF
.,few,TRBJ2-7,TRBV10-3,TGTGCCATCAGTGACCCGCGAGGTCCCTACGAGCAGTACTTC,CAISDPRGPYEQYF
TRBD2,few,TRBJ2-7,TRBV13,TGTGCCAGCAGCCCTCTACTAGCGGGAGACGCCGGTTGGTCCTACGAGCAGTACTTC,CASSPLLAGDAGWSYEQYF
TRBD1,.,TRBJ2-7,TRBV4-1,TGCGCCAGCAGCCAAGTCTTTAGGACAGGGGGTTTCCACGAGCAGTACTTC,CASSQVFRTGGFHEQYF
.,few,TRBJ2-2,TRBV28,TGTGCCAGCGGTCTACTGAGCGGGGAGCTGTTTTTT,CASGLLSGELFF
.,few,TRBJ1-6,TRBV5-1,TGCGCCAGCAGCTTGGCCCCCGGGAGGAACATTTCACCCCTCCACTTT,CASSLAPGRNISPLHF
.,.,TRBJ2-3,TRBV19,TGTGCCAGTAGTACACAGGGCGGCACAGATACGCAGTATTTT,CASSTQGGTDTQYF
TRBD2,few,TRBJ2-3,TRBV7-2,TGTGCCAGCAGCTTAGCTAGCGGGGGGGCCGGGGATACGCAGTATTTT,CASSLASGGAGDTQYF
TRBD1,.,TRBJ2-7,TRBV7-9,TGTGCCAGCAGCGCCGGACAGGGTGGGGCCTACGAGCAGTACTTC,CASSAGQGGAYEQYF
TRBD1,.,TRBJ1-2,TRBV29-1,TGCAGCGTTTGGACAGGGGGCATCTATGGCTACACCTTC,CSVWTGGIYGYTF
TRBD2,few,TRBJ2-3,TRBV7-6,TGTGCCAGCAGCTCCGCGGGGCGGGGGGCTAGCACAGATACGCAGTATTTT,CASSSAGRGASTDTQYF
.,few,TRBJ1-2,TRBV5-5,TGTGCCAGCAGCCTGGACACCCATGGCTACACCTTC,CASSLDTHGYTF
.,few,TRBJ1-2,TRBV30,TGTGCCTGGAGAACGTCGGTCTATGGCTACACCTTC,CAWRTSVYGYTF